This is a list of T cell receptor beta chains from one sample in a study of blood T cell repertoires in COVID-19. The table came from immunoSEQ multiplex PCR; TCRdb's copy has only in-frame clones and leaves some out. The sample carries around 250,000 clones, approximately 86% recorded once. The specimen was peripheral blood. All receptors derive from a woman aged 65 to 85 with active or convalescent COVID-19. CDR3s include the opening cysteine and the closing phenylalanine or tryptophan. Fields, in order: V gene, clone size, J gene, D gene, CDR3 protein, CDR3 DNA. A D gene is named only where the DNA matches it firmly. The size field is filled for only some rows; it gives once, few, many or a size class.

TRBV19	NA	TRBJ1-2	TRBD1	CASSILQGAHYGYTF	TGTGCCAGTAGTATCCTCCAGGGGGCCCACTATGGCTACACCTTC
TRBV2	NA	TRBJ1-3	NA	CASGSTSGNTIYF	TGTGCCAGCGGGAGCACCTCTGGAAACACCATATATTTT
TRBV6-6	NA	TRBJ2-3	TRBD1	CASRRRDRATDTQYF	TGTGCCAGCAGACGCCGGGACAGGGCCACAGATACGCAGTATTTT
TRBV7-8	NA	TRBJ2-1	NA	CASSLRGAAESYNEQFF	TGTGCCAGCAGTTTAAGGGGTGCGGCAGAGTCCTACAATGAGCAGTTCTTC
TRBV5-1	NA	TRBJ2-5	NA	CASSGRANQETQYF	TGCGCCAGCAGCGGCAGGGCTAACCAAGAGACCCAGTACTTC
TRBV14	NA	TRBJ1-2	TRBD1	CASSRQQGAFGYTF	TGTGCCAGCAGCCGGCAACAGGGGGCTTTCGGCTACACCTTC
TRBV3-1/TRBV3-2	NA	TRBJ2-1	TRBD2	CASSRNTLAYNEQFF	TGTGCCAGCAGCCGCAACACACTAGCGTACAATGAGCAGTTCTTC
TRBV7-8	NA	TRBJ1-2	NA	CASSSQGGGGYTF	TGTGCCAGCAGCTCACAGGGTGGGGGTGGCTACACCTTC
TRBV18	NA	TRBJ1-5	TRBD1	CASSRTGDQPQHF	TGTGCCAGCTCACGGACAGGGGACCAGCCCCAGCATTTT
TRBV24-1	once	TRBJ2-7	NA	CATSDLQGYEQYF	TGTGCCACCAGTGATTTGCAGGGGTACGAGCAGTACTTC
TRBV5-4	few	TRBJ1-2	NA	CASSLHGGYTF	TGTGCCAGCAGCTTACACGGGGGCTACACCTTC
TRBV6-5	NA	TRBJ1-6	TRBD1	CASRGTGENSPLHF	TGTGCCAGCAGGGGGACAGGGGAAAATTCACCCCTCCACTTT
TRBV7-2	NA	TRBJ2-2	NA	CASSLAAGSGELFF	TGTGCCAGCAGCTTAGCCGCGGGATCCGGGGAGCTGTTTTTT
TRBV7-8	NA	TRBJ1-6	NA	CASSLATVTMNSPLHF	TGTGCCAGCAGCTTAGCTACCGTGACAATGAATTCACCCCTCCACTTT
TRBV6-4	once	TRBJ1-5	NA	CASSDQAGDQPQHF	TGTGCCAGCAGTGACCAGGCCGGTGATCAGCCCCAGCATTTT
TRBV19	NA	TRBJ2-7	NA	CATSQSVYSYEQYF	TGTGCCACCTCACAAAGTGTATACTCCTACGAGCAGTACTTC
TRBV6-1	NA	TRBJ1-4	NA	CASGEYEVNEKLFF	TGTGCCAGCGGTGAATATGAGGTGAATGAAAAACTGTTTTTT
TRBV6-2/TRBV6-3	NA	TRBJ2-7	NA	CASSYSNMLAGPYEQYF	TGTGCCAGCAGTTACTCGAATATGTTGGCGGGGCCTTACGAGCAGTACTTC
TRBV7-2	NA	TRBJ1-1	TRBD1	CASRATGGNEAFF	TGTGCCAGCAGGGCTACAGGGGGAAATGAAGCTTTCTTT
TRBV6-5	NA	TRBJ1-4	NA	CASSTGFGEKLFF	TGTGCCAGCAGTACAGGGTTTGGGGAAAAACTGTTTTTT
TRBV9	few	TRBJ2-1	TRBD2	CASSPGLAGGPTYNEQFF	TGTGCCAGCAGCCCGGGACTAGCGGGGGGGCCTACGTACAATGAGCAGTTCTTC
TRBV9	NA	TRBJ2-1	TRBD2	CASNPSGGAYEQFF	TGTGCCAGCAACCCTAGCGGGGGGGCTTATGAGCAGTTCTTC
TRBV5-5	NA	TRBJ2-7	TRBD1	CASSFGSTGNEQYF	TGTGCCAGCAGCTTCGGGTCGACAGGGAACGAGCAGTACTTC
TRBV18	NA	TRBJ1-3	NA	CASSPRAGKGNTIYF	TGTGCCAGCTCACCAAGAGCGGGGAAAGGAAACACCATATATTTT
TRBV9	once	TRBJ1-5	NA	CASSAEPGQPQHF	TGTGCCAGCAGCGCCGAACCCGGGCAGCCCCAGCATTTT
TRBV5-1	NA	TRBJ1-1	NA	CASSLARNTEAFF	TGCGCCAGCAGCTTGGCGAGAAACACTGAAGCTTTCTTT